This T cell receptor beta chain was sequenced in a study of cytomegalovirus exposure and HLA in healthy donors. As for the study in general: When fewer than 500 donors were genotyped, around 77% of them were found to fall in the Caucasian-associated ancestry cluster.

Whole-study results and caveats: Trimming of TCR beta V- and J-genes showed a link, identified in a later analysis, to a missense DCLRE1C variant. An analysis done earlier found most TCR beta V segments productive about 87% or about 30% of the time.

Donors were ostensibly healthy at sampling, although undocumented immune exposures were probable. To note about this clone: What it recognizes is unknown.

60 Vbeta and 13 Jbeta primers were used in PCR. Some clones are missing from TCRdb's copy, which holds only in-frame ones; the method was immunoSEQ multiplex PCR. The sample is made up of more than 140,000 clones, and the top ten hold about 2.3% of it. The clonotype comes from a woman between 18 and 29 years old in good health and CMV-seronegative. Sequenced input: PBMCs.

This CDR3 is CASSRTLGHTDTQYF. The DNA of the CDR3 is TGTGCCAGCAGCCGGACGTTGGGGCACACAGATACGCAGTATTTT. The V call is TRBV7-6, the J call TRBJ2-3, with D possibly being TRBD1 (5 bases). Germline loops: CDR1 SGHVS, CDR2 FNYEAQ. The V gene lost 5 bases and the J gene lost 2 bases, with 14 bases spanning the gap. CDR3 size: 15 residues.